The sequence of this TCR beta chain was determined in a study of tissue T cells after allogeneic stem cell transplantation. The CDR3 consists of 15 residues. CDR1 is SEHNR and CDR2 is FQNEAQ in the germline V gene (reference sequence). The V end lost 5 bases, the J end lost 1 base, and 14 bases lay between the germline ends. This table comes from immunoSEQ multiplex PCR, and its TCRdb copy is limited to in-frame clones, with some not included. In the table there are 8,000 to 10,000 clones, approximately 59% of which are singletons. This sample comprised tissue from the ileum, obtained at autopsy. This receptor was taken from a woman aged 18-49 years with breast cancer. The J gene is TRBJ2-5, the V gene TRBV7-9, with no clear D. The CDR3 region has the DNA TGTGCCAGCAGCACGGGTGCGGCGGCCCAAGAGACCCAGTACTTC. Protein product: CASSTGAAAQETQYF.